The 7 T cell receptor beta chains presented below share a single source sample, sequenced in a study of blood T cells in healthy people across ages. Primed by a sample-barcoded 5' primer and a J-beta primer mix, a second PCR proceeded for about 7 to 11 cycles. A single record per CDR3 protein comes from TCRdb applying MiXCR to the 5' RACE reads. Among 550,000 to 650,000 distinct CDR3 sequences listed, about 30% were seen once. Sample: blood. The origin of the receptors is a woman of 80 years or more in good health.

This clonotype has more than one count but fewer than ten. The CDR3 spells CASRIGTGMSPLHF. In DNA, the CDR3 is TGTGCCAGCAGAATCGGGACAGGGATGTCACCCCTCCACTTT. The gene calls are TRBV6-6 and TRBJ1-6, with 9 bases aligning to TRBD1. Per the germline V gene, CDR1 is MNHNY and CDR2 is SVGAGI (reference sequence). This CDR3 is built from 14 residues. Trimming at V came to 6 bases and at J to 10 bases, leaving 7 bases not matched to a gene.

This clonotype was recorded at least ten times. The chain joins TRBV7-9 to TRBJ2-1, with 7 bases matching TRBD2. Germline trimming cut 5 bases from V and 2 bases from J; bases unmatched to any gene: 6. Germline assignment: CDR1 SEHNR and CDR2 FQNEAQ (reference sequence). This CDR3 has 15 amino acids. This chain's CDR3 is CASSPTGTTYNEQFF. In DNA form, the CDR3 reads TGTGCCAGCAGCCCCACCGGGACTACCTACAATGAGCAGTTCTTC.

This clonotype came up many times. This may be a read error, as it is one base from a much larger clone. The chain employs TRBV6-2 or TRBV6-3 and TRBJ2-1, with 8 bases aligning to TRBD1. The end of the DNA fits TRBJ2-7 better, so the J call may be wrong. The CDR3 is made up of 14 amino acids. The germline V gene encodes CDR1 MNHEY and CDR2 SVGEGT. The CDR3 is CASSRSGGHNEQYF. In DNA form, the CDR3 reads TGTGCCAGCAGTCGGTCAGGGGGCCACAATGAGCAGTACTTC.

This clonotype was seen only a few times. A read error may produce the germline difference seen at one junction end. The chain carries TRBV7-9 and TRBJ1-2, with a weak D call TRBD1 (5 bases). The CDR3 has 17 amino acids. Germline V gene lookup returns CDR1 SEHNR and CDR2 FQNEAQ (reference sequence). This CDR3 reads CASSLARGGTHPYAYTF. CDR3 coding DNA: TGTGCCAGCAGCTTAGCGAGGGGAGGGACTCACCCCTATGCCTACACCTTC.

There are many counts of this clonotype. The chain uses TRBV20-1 and TRBJ1-5; 8 nucleotides agree with TRBD1. Per germline, CDR1 DFQATT and CDR2 SNEGSKA (reference sequence). V shed 6 bases, J shed 7 bases, and the junction held 8 bases outside the gene matches. The CDR3 runs 13 residues. CDR3 nucleotides: TGCAGTGCGCCGACAGGGGTCGACCAGCCCCAGCATTTT. Protein: CSAPTGVDQPQHF.

This clonotype was observed many times. The chain is built from TRBV7-2 and TRBJ2-3; 9 nucleotides line up with TRBD2. V gave up 5 bases and J gave up 4 bases; unmatched junction bases: 7. Germline CDR1 SGHTA, CDR2 FQGNSA. There are 15 residues in the CDR3. In nucleotides, the CDR3 is TGTGCCAGCAGCGGCGGGACTAGCCAAGCAGATACGCAGTATTTT. Protein: CASSGGTSQADTQYF. The complete variable domain, with remaining parts taken from reference TRBV7-2 and TRBJ2-3, reads GAGVSQSPSNKVTEKGKDVELRCDPISGHTALYWYRQSLGQGLEFLIYFQGNSAPDKSGLPSDRFSAERTGGSVSTLTIQRTQQEDSAVYLCASSGGTSQADTQYFGPGTRLTVL.

The chain uses TRBV6-1 and TRBJ1-1, with 9 bases fitting TRBD1. The CDR3 spans 16 residues. V dropped 7 bases and J dropped 5; count of bases not matched to a gene: 14. The germline V gene encodes CDR1 MNHNS and CDR2 SASEGT. The CDR3 is CASILGQGFGSTEAFF. CDR3 in DNA: TGTGCCAGCATCCTGGGACAGGGTTTTGGTTCTACTGAAGCTTTCTTT.